This TCR beta chain was captured in a study of neurological immune-mediated disorders. By frequency in the sample, this clonotype is medium-sized. The time point was: technical triplicate 1. TCRdb itself ran the 5' RACE reads through MiXCR, one entry per CDR3 protein. Here the sample spans approximately 36,000 distinct CDR3 sequences, around 10% being singletons. Sequencing was performed on PBMCs. The sequence was collected from a man in his 60s with HTLV-1-associated myelopathy (HAM/TSP).

The CDR3 spells CASRGLAGVETQYF. The CDR3 coding sequence is TGTGCCAGCCGGGGACTAGCGGGAGTAGAGACCCAGTACTTC. The chain is built from TRBV11-2 and TRBJ2-5, with 14 bases aligning to TRBD2. The J segment lost 4 bases and the V segment lost 8 bases, leaving 3 bases of the junction unmatched. Germline CDR1 and CDR2: SGHAT and FQNNGV. The CDR3 covers 14 residues.